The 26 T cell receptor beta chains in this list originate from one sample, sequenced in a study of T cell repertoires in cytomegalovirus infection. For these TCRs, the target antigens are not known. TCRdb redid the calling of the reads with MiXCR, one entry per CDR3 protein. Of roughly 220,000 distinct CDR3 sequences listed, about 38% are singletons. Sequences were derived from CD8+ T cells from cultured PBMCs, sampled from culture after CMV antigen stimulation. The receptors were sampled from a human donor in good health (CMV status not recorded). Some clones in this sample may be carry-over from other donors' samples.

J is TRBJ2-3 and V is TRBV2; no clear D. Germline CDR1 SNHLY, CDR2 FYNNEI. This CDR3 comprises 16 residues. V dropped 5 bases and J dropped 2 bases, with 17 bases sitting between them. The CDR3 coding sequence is TGTGCCAGCAGTCTACGAATCTCCTCTCCCACAGATACGCAGTATTTT. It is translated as CASSLRISSPTDTQYF.

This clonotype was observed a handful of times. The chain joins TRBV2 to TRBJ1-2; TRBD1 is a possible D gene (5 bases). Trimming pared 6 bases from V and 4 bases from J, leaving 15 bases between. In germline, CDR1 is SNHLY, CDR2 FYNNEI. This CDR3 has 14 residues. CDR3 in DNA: TGTGCCAGCAGAACCGGGACGGCCATCTATGGCTACACCTTC. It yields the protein CASRTGTAIYGYTF.

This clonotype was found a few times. The CDR3 protein is CASSSSTGTGSYNEQFF. The CDR3 DNA sequence: TGTGCCAGCAGTTCCTCCACCGGGACAGGGTCCTACAATGAGCAGTTCTTC. The chain recombines TRBV27 with TRBJ2-1, with 9 bases matching TRBD1. J gave up 1 base and V 4 bases, and 8 bases lay outside the gene matches. CDR3 length equals 17 residues. CDR1 and CDR2 (germline): MNHEY, SMNVEV (reference sequence).

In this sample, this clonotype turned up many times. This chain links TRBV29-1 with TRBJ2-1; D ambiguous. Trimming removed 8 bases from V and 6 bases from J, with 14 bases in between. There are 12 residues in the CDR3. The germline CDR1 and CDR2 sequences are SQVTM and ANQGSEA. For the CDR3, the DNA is TGCAGCACCGTACCCACAGCCAATGAGCAGTTCTTC. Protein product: CSTVPTANEQFF.

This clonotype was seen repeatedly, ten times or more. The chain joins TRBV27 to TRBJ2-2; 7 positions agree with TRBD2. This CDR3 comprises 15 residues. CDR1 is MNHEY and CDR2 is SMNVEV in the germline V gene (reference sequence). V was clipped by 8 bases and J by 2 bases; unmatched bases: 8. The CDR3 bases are TGTGCCAGCTGGGGACGGGGGGACAACACCGGGGAGCTGTTTTTT. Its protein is CASWGRGDNTGELFF.

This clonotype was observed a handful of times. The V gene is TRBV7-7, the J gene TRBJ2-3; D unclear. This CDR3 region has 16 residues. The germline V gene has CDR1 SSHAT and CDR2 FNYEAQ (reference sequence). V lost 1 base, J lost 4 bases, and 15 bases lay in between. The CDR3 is CASSLESGFRADTQYF. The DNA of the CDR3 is TGTGCCAGCAGCTTAGAGTCCGGGTTTCGCGCAGATACGCAGTATTTT.

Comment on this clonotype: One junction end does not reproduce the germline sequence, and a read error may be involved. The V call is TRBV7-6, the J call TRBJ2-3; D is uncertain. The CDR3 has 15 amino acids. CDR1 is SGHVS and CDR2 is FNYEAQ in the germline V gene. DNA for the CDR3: TGTGCCAGCAGCTTAGCTGGAAGGCACGCAGATAAGCAGTATTTT. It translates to CASSLAGRHADKQYF.

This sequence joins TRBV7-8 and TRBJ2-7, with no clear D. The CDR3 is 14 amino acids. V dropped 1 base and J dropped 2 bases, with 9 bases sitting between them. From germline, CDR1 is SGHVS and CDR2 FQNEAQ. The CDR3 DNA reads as TGTGCCAGCAGCTTAGAGACGGAACCCTACGAGCAGTACTTC. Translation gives CASSLETEPYEQYF. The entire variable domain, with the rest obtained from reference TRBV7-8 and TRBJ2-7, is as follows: GAGVSQSPRYKVAKRGQDVALRCDPISGHVSLFWYQQALGQGPEFLTYFQNEAQLDKSGLPSDRFFAERPEGSVSTLKIQRTQQEDSAVYLCASSLETEPYEQYFGPGTRLTVT.

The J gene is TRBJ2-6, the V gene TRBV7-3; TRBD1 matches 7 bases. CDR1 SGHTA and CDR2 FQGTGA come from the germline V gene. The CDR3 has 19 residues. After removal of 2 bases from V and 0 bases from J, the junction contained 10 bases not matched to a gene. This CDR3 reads CASSLGGQFKYSGANVLTF. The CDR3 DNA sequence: TGTGCCAGCAGCTTAGGGGGACAGTTTAAGTACTCTGGGGCCAACGTCCTGACTTTC.

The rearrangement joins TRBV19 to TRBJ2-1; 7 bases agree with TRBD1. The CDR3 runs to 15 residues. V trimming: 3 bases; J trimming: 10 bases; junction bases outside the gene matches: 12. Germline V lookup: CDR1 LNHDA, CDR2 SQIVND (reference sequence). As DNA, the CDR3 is TGTGCCAGTAGTATTTACTACCCGGACAGGATCGAGCAGTTCTTC. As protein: CASSIYYPDRIEQFF.

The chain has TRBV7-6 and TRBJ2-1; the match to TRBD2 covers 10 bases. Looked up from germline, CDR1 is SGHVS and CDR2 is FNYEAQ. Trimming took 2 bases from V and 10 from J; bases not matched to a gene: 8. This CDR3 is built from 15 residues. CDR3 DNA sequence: TGTGCCAGCAGCTTAAGGCTAGCGGGAGAGGGGGAGCAGTTCTTC. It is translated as CASSLRLAGEGEQFF.

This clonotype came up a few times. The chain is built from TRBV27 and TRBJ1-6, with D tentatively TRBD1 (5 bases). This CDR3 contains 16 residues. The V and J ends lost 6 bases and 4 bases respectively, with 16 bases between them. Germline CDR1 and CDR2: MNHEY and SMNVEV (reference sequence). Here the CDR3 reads CASSPAAGLYNSPLHF. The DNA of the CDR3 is TGTGCCAGCAGCCCCGCGGCGGGACTTTATAATTCACCCCTCCACTTT.

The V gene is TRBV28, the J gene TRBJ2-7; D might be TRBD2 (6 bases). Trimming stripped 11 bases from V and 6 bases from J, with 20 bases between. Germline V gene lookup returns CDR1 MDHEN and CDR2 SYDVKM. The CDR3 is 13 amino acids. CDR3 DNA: TGTGCCTGGCGGGACCCCCGGTCGGTCGAGCAGTACTTC. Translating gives CAWRDPRSVEQYF.

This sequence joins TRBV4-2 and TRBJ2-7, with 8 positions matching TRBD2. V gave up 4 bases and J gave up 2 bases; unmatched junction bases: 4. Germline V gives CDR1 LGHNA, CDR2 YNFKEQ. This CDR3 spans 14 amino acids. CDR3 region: CASSPGLVPYEQYF. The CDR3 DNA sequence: TGTGCCAGCAGCCCGGGACTAGTTCCCTACGAGCAGTACTTC.

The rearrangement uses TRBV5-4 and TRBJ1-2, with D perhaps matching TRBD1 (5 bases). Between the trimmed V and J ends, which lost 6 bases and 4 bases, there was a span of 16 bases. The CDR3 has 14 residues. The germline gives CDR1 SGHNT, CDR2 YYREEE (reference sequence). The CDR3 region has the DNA TGTGCCAGCACCCTCTTGGGTGGGGGCTATGGCTACACCTTC. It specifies CASTLLGGGYGYTF.

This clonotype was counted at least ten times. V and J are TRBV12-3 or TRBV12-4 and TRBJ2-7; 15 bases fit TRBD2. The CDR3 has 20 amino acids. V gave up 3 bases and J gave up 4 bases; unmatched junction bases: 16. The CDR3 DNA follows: TGTGCCAGCAGTTTCGCAAAATGGACTAGCGGGAGGGGGCTGTCGTACGAGCAGTACTTC. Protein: CASSFAKWTSGRGLSYEQYF.

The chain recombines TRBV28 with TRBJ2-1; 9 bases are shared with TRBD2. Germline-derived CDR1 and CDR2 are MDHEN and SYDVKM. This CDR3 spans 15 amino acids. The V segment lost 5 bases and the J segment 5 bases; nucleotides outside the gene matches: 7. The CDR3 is CASSRSGSSHNEQFF. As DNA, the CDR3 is TGTGCCAGCAGTCGTAGCGGGAGTTCCCACAATGAGCAGTTCTTC.

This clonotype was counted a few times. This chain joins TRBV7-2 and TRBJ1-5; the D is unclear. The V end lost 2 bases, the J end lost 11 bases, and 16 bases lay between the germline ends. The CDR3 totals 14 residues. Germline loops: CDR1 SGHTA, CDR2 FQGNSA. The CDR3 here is CASSLIGPPGAQHF. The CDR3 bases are TGTGCCAGCAGCTTAATAGGGCCACCCGGGGCCCAGCATTTT.

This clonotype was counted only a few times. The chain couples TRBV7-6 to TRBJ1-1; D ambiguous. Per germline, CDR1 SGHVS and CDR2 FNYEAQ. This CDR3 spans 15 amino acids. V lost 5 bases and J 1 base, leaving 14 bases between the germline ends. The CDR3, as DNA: TGTGCCAGCAGCAGCGAGGTGGGCAGGAACACTGAAGCTTTCTTT. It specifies CASSSEVGRNTEAFF.

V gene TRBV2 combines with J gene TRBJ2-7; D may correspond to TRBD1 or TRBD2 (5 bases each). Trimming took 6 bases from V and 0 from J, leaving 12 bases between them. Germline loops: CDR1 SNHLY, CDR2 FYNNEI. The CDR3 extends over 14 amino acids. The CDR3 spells CASSSGTVSYEQYF. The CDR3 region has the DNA TGTGCCAGCAGCTCCGGGACGGTCTCCTACGAGCAGTACTTC.

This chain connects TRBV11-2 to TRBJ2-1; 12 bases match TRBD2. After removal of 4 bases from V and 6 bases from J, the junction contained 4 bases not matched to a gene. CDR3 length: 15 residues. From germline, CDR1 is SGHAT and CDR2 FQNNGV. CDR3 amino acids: CASSWRTSGVNEQFF. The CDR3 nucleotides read TGTGCCAGCAGCTGGAGGACTAGCGGGGTCAATGAGCAGTTCTTC.

CDR3 sequence (DNA): TGCGCCAGCAGCCCTTTGGGGGATCCGAATGAGCAGTTCTTC. Its protein product is CASSPLGDPNEQFF. This chain connects TRBV5-1 to TRBJ2-1; possibly TRBD1 or TRBD2 for D (5 bases each). The CDR3 spans 14 residues. Trimming pared 4 bases from V and 7 bases from J, leaving 15 bases between. Germline V gives CDR1 SGHRS, CDR2 YFSETQ.

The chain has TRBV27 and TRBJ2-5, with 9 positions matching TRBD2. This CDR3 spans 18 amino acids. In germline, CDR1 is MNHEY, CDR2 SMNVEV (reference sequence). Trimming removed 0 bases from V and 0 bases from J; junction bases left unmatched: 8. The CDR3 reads CASSLSIRASGDQETQYF. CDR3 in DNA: TGTGCCAGCAGTTTATCGATCCGGGCTAGCGGGGACCAAGAGACCCAGTACTTC.

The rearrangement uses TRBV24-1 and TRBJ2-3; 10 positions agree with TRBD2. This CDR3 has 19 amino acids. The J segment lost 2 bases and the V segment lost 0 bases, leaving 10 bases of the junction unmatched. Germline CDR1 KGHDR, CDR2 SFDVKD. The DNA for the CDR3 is TGTGCCACCAGTGATTTGAATCTAGCGGGAGTTTCCCCCACAGATACGCAGTATTTT. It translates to CATSDLNLAGVSPTDTQYF.

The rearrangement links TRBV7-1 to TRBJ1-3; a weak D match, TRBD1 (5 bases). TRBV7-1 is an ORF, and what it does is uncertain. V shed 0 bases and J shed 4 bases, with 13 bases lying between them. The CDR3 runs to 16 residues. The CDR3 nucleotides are TGTGCCAGCAGCTCAGCTTGGGGGGACTTAGGAAACACCATATATTTT. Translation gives CASSSAWGDLGNTIYF.

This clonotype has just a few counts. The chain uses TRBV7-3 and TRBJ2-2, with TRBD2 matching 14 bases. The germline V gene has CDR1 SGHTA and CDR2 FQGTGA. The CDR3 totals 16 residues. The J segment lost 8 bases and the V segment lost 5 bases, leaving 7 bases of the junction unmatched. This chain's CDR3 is CASSRLGLAGAGELFF. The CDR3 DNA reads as TGTGCCAGCAGCCGTTTGGGACTAGCGGGGGCTGGGGAGCTGTTTTTT.